The text below deals with one T cell receptor beta chain. The target of this receptor is not known. It has no much larger one-base neighbor in the sample; base qualities were not kept. The sample's time point label, in plain terms: baseline before first vaccination. Vaccinee samples came from UK trials COV001 and COV002, including a single-blind randomized controlled phase 2/3 trial of AZD1222 (ChAdOx1 nCoV-19) in healthy adults. For TCRbeta chain sequencing, PBMC samples were collected from trial participants at day 0 and at day 28 after the second dose. The data belong to a study of T cell responses to AZD1222 COVID-19 vaccine (dated by TCRdb to the early 2020s). Background on the whole study: AZD1222 recipients with second doses at about 4 weeks or about 12 weeks were pooled, because spike-specific TCR depth and breadth did not differ between schedules. Enrollment into the trials was organized by age into subgroups of 18-55, 56-69 and 70-plus years, and those subgroups contained roughly 160, 29 and 62 TCR-sequenced participants, respectively. TCR sequencing covered some 240 trial participants: 200 to 220 given two doses of AZD1222 and 26 given two doses of MenACWY control vaccine. What the study reported, not specific to this receptor: Conclusions about previously exposed vaccinees are limited, since just five or six AZD1222 recipients were seropositive for SARS-CoV-2 at baseline. Most participants were white British and females outnumbered males, and the authors suggested that clonal diversity may have been underestimated. Because no samples from the day 14 peak response were available, repertoires could be characterized only after the peak T cell response. Reportedly, close to half of the unique spike-specific TCRs recognized epitopes lying outside the regions that are mutated in the B.1.351 and B.1.1.7 variants. The 56-69-year group was small, and its depth increase did not reach significance, likely because of low power. After two AZD1222 doses, both the breadth and the depth of spike-specific TCRs were significantly higher than at day 0 and than in MenACWY recipients. The whole spike protein was spanned by vaccine-associated CD4 TCRs, and dominant responses were seen in regions 160-218 and 743-854.

From the cysteine up to the phenylalanine, the CDR3 has a length of 16 residues. The retained sequence is limited to the CDR3, 48 bases, with the frame set at the first base. CDR1 and CDR2 are read off the germline V gene (reference sequence) as SEHNR and FQNEAQ. V sheds 2 bases and J sheds 4 bases, leaving 14 bases between their ends. The CDR3 regions of human TCRbeta chains were analyzed by immunosequencing. In the authors' own workflow: TCRs in the repertoires were compared against a reference library of SARS-CoV-2-specific TCRs that had been generated with the MIRA antigen-specificity platform. Breadth was defined as the fraction of unique TCRs that were SARS-CoV-2-associated. Depth was defined as the fraction of total T cells that were SARS-CoV-2-associated. Using the MIRA data, each spike-specific TCR was assigned both to the spike region to which the TCR was reactive and to a CD4 or CD8 class. Log10-transformed breadth and depth values were compared by one-way ANOVA with Sidak's multiple comparisons tests. What TCRdb holds here is the immuneACCESS table cut down to in-frame rearrangements. Part of the clones is not present; checked against another copy, under half of the missing clones reflect an unresolved V gene, and the others are unexplained. For V, J and clone size, that table is used; D and trimming come from the DNA. This sample lists approximately 92,000 clones; 70% to 90% were detected once. The ten most abundant clones make up just under 3% of the sample.

The rearranged segments are TRBV7-9 and TRBJ1-4, with no D gene named confidently. The clonotype comes from an adult in good health. Sample: peripheral blood, taken on day 0 of AZD1222 vaccination. The CDR3 protein is CASSLFRFGLNEKLFF. The nucleotide sequence is given as TGTGCCAGCAGCTTATTTCGCTTTGGGCTTAATGAAAAACTGTTTTTT.